The 15 T cell receptor beta chains below all came from one sample that was sequenced in a study of human versus mouse CDR3 diversity and MHC coevolution. Produced via immunoSEQ multiplex PCR; TCRdb's table is partial and in-frame only. Of tens of thousands of clones in the sample, just over 90% were seen once. Sequencing used naive CD4+ T cells from blood. Noted subset: CD45RO-negative CD62L-positive naive CD4 T cells. Source of these receptors: a person aged 30 to 69 in good health.

The rearrangement uses TRBV18 and TRBJ2-7; TRBD1 agrees at 8 bases. The germline V gene has CDR1 KGHSH and CDR2 LQKENI. The CDR3 spans 14 residues. Trimming at V came to 2 bases and at J to 2 bases, leaving 2 bases not matched to a gene. This chain's CDR3 is CASSPAGGPYEQYF. CDR3 nucleotides: TGTGCCAGCTCACCAGCAGGGGGCCCCTACGAGCAGTACTTC. The variable domain in full, completed from reference TRBV18 and TRBJ2-7, reads NAGVMQNPRHLVRRRGQEARLRCSPMKGHSHVYWYRQLPEEGLKFMVYLQKENIIDESGMPKERFSAEFPKEGPSILRIQQVVRGDSAAYFCASSPAGGPYEQYFGPGTRLTVT.

The chain couples TRBV9 to TRBJ1-1; no definite D call. Per germline, CDR1 SGDLS and CDR2 YYNGEE. V shed 4 bases and J shed 5 bases, with 6 bases lying between them. CDR3 length: 11 residues. The CDR3 DNA follows: TGTGCCAGCAGCAGAGGGACTGAAGCTTTCTTT. It yields the protein CASSRGTEAFF.

The chain has TRBV19 and TRBJ2-5; TRBD2 matches 9 bases. Per the germline V gene, CDR1 is LNHDA and CDR2 is SQIVND (reference sequence). With V trimmed by 4 bases and J by 7 bases, 7 bases remained unmatched. The CDR3 loop spans 14 amino acids. CDR3 residues: CASSRGGGEVTQYF. The CDR3 region has the DNA TGTGCCAGTAGTAGGGGCGGGGGGGAAGTGACCCAGTACTTC.

The chain couples TRBV5-1 to TRBJ2-5, with 14 bases matching TRBD2. Trimming at V came to 4 bases and at J to 5 bases, leaving 7 bases not matched to a gene. Germline CDR1 is SGHRS and CDR2 is YFSETQ. The CDR3 totals 16 residues. The chain's CDR3 is CASSPGLAGVRETQYF. In DNA form, the CDR3 reads TGCGCCAGCAGCCCGGGACTAGCGGGGGTTAGGGAGACCCAGTACTTC.

The V and J genes are TRBV7-2 and TRBJ2-7, with D perhaps matching TRBD1 (5 bases). The length of the CDR3 is 13 residues. V dropped 4 bases and J dropped 3 bases, with 10 bases sitting between them. Germline values: CDR1 SGHTA, CDR2 FQGNSA. CDR3 protein: CASSSRQNYEQYF. DNA for the CDR3: TGTGCCAGCAGCTCTAGACAGAACTACGAGCAGTACTTC.

The gene calls are TRBV11-2 and TRBJ1-6; the D is unclear. The germline V gene has CDR1 SGHAT and CDR2 FQNNGV. This CDR3 region has 15 residues. Trimming left V 4 bases short and J 0 bases short, with 7 bases between. CDR3 sequence reads: CASSSGSSYNSPLHF. In nucleotides, the CDR3 is TGTGCCAGCAGCTCTGGGAGCTCCTATAATTCACCCCTCCACTTT.

This clone was detected only once. The DNA is left out, because the CDR3 cannot be placed on it with certainty; the CDR3 is given as TCRdb lists it. The chain links TRBV21-1 to TRBJ2-7; whether TRBD1, the table's D call, matches the DNA was not checked. TRBV21-1 is a pseudogene segment. The length of the CDR3 is 17 amino acids, counting both ends. The CDR3 reads CASSSPRFARGTHEQYF.

The chain links TRBV27 to TRBJ1-1, with a tentative D call TRBD1 (6 bases). The CDR3 has 14 amino acids. CDR1 MNHEY and CDR2 SMNVEV come from the germline V gene (reference sequence). The ends were cut back, 0 bases at V and 4 bases at J, with 9 bases in the middle. The CDR3 here is CASSLSGQITEAFF. In DNA form, the CDR3 reads TGTGCCAGCAGTTTATCAGGACAGATCACTGAAGCTTTCTTT.

The rearrangement links TRBV10-3 to TRBJ1-3, with TRBD1 matching 7 bases. There are 16 residues in the CDR3. V lost 10 bases to trimming and J lost 2 bases; unmatched junction nucleotides: 14. The germline V gene encodes CDR1 ENHRY and CDR2 SYGVKD. In DNA form, the CDR3 reads TGTGCCAGCGGTCTTCCGGGACAGACCACTGGAAACACCATATATTTT. Amino acid sequence: CASGLPGQTTGNTIYF.

V is TRBV7-8 and J is TRBJ1-1; 8 nucleotides agree with TRBD1. Germline V gene data show CDR1 as SGHVS and CDR2 as FQNEAQ. CDR3 length: 14 amino acids. Trimming took 3 bases from V and 3 from J; bases not matched to a gene: 3. For the CDR3, the DNA is TGTGCCAGCAGCTTCAGGGGGCGAGACACTGAAGCTTTCTTT. Translating it yields CASSFRGRDTEAFF.

The gene calls are TRBV15 and TRBJ2-7; the match to TRBD1 covers 7 bases. CDR1 is LNHNV, CDR2 YYDKDF, per germline (reference sequence). V lost 2 bases and J lost 0; bases outside the gene matches: 10. The CDR3 runs 17 residues. Written as DNA, the CDR3 is TGTGCCACCAGCAGACTTACAGGGGCGAAAAGCTCCTACGAGCAGTACTTC. Its translation: CATSRLTGAKSSYEQYF.

This rearrangement joins TRBV5-1 to TRBJ2-5; 7 bases are a match to TRBD1. V lost 2 bases, J lost 3 bases, and 4 bases stayed unmatched. Germline V CDR1 and CDR2: SGHRS, YFSETQ. This CDR3 is 14 amino acids long. CDR3 coding DNA: TGCGCCAGCAGCTTTCAGGGGGTTGAAGAGACCCAGTACTTC. Protein: CASSFQGVEETQYF.

The chain combines TRBV6-1 with TRBJ1-2, with TRBD1 matching 7 bases. Germline CDR1 and CDR2: MNHNS and SASEGT. The ends lost 5 bases at V and 0 bases at J; junction bases unmatched: 6. CDR3 length: 15 amino acids. The CDR3 is CASSSRQGANYGYTF. The DNA for the CDR3 is TGTGCCAGCAGTTCCAGACAGGGAGCTAACTATGGCTACACCTTC.

The chain combines TRBV6-6 with TRBJ1-3; 7 nucleotides align to TRBD1. The CDR3 runs 16 residues. CDR1 is MNHNY, CDR2 SVGAGI, per germline (reference sequence). J lost 2 bases, V lost 5 bases, and 9 bases had no gene match. The CDR3 reads CASSTRQGKAGNTIYF. The DNA of the CDR3 is TGTGCCAGCAGTACCCGACAGGGTAAGGCTGGAAACACCATATATTTT.

A remark on this clone: Other DNA sequences from this sample encode an identical CDR3 as well. The chain combines TRBV19 with TRBJ2-7, with 8 bases fitting TRBD1. The junction had 8 bases not matched to a gene; V was cut back by 9 bases and J by 4 bases. The CDR3 covers 13 residues. CDR1 is LNHDA and CDR2 is SQIVND in the germline V gene (reference sequence). The CDR3 here is CASRSTGGYEQYF. CDR3 nucleotide sequence: TGTGCCAGCCGATCCACAGGGGGATACGAGCAGTACTTC.